The present T cell receptor beta chain was sequenced within a study of T cell clonotyping in hematopoietic cell transplantation. Samples: about 28 days before transplant, then days 30, 100 and 180 after. Only in-frame clones appear in the TCRdb table, and some are missing; sequencing was by immunoSEQ multiplex PCR. The table lists 10,000 or so clones, roughly 85% of them singletons. On this clone: Its matching antigen is unknown.

Study-level findings and limits: After transplant, recipient diversity fell while pathologically expanded clonotypes grew through day 180. Broader posttransplant TCR repertoire diversity was predicted by graft donor and pretransplant recipient Inverse Simpson Index values. Without cell sorting, CD4 versus CD8 contributions remain unresolved.

The CDR3 runs to 17 residues. Trimming cost V 1 base and J 7 bases; bases outside gene matches: 11. Germline values: CDR1 SGHDT, CDR2 YYEEEE. The input for sequencing was peripheral blood mononuclear cells, taken 180 days after allogeneic stem cell transplant. The TCR was taken from a female patient aged 50-59 years who had an allogeneic stem cell transplant from a related donor, so the T cells may come from the graft donor. Some clones in this sample may be carry-over from other donors' samples. This chain connects TRBV5-6 to TRBJ1-6; 7 nucleotides line up with TRBD1. DNA for the CDR3: TGTGCCAGCAGCTTGCGGACAGGAGGGGGTTGGAATTCACCCCTCCACTTT. Translation: CASSLRTGGGWNSPLHF.